Following are 24 T cell receptor beta chains from one sample sequenced in a study of T cell responses to AZD1222 COVID-19 vaccine. Sequencing used immunoSEQ multiplex PCR; TCRdb keeps in-frame clones, though not all of them. The sample has about 150,000 clones, 86% seen once. Sequenced material: peripheral blood, taken on day 0 of MenACWY control vaccination. The receptors here all came from an adult in good health.

The gene calls are TRBV7-9 and TRBJ1-2, with a possible D match to TRBD1 (5 bases). The CDR3 extends over 14 amino acids. Per germline, CDR1 SEHNR and CDR2 FQNEAQ (reference sequence). V gave up 5 bases and J gave up 4 bases, with 14 bases separating them. For the CDR3, the DNA is TGTGCCAGCAGCGACAACAGGATTTCCTATGGCTACACCTTC. Its translation is CASSDNRISYGYTF.

This clone appeared once. This chain uses TRBV6-5 with TRBJ2-7; 10 bases agree with TRBD1. J was trimmed by 4 bases and V by 8 bases; bases with no gene match: 8. The CDR3 is made up of 14 amino acids. Germline loops: CDR1 MNHEY, CDR2 SVGAGI. The CDR3 DNA sequence: TGTGCCAGCGGGGGACAGGGGACCTCTTACGAGCAGTACGTC. It yields the protein CASGGQGTSYEQYV.

This clone was seen a few times. V is TRBV21-1 and J is TRBJ2-3. TRBV21-1 constitutes a pseudogene. The CDR3 contains 13 residues. The CDR3 DNA reads TGTGCCAGCAGCACGAGAGGGGCAGATACGCAGTATTTT. The encoded protein is CASSTRGADTQYF.

The V gene is TRBV5-1, the J gene TRBJ1-1, with D perhaps matching TRBD1 (5 bases). Per the germline V gene, CDR1 is SGHRS and CDR2 is YFSETQ. The V gene lost 3 bases and the J gene lost 10 bases, with 22 bases spanning the gap. The CDR3 is 15 residues long. In DNA form, the CDR3 reads TGCGCCAGCAGCTCAACTACCGGGGCCCCCGGGCGAGCTTTCTTT. Translated: CASSSTTGAPGRAFF.

The genes are TRBV5-4 and TRBJ1-4, with D perhaps matching TRBD1 (6 bases). Germline V gene sequence: CDR1 SGHNT, CDR2 YYREEE (reference sequence). This CDR3 has 13 residues. With 8 bases removed from V and 5 bases from J, the gap between germline ends came to 13 bases. The CDR3, as DNA: TGTGCCAGTGCGACAGGCCGAAATGAAAAACTGTTTTTT. Its protein product is CASATGRNEKLFF.

This chain joins TRBV19 and TRBJ2-3; the match to TRBD2 covers 11 bases. The V gene end was trimmed by 0 bases and the J gene end by 2 bases; junction bases not matched to a gene: 7. The germline gives CDR1 LNHDA, CDR2 SQIVND (reference sequence). The CDR3 runs to 18 residues. CDR3 region: CASSIDSGRDKNTDTQYF. CDR3 in DNA: TGTGCCAGTAGTATAGATAGCGGGAGGGATAAAAACACAGATACGCAGTATTTT.

The rearrangement uses TRBV14 and TRBJ1-5; 10 bases fit TRBD1. The CDR3 loop spans 16 amino acids. The V gene end was trimmed by 0 bases and the J gene end by 4 bases; junction bases not matched to a gene: 3. Germline CDR1 is SGHDN and CDR2 is FVKESK. The CDR3 coding sequence is TGTGCCAGCAGCCAAGAATGGGGACAGGGGAATCAGCCCCAGCATTTT. It translates to CASSQEWGQGNQPQHF.

V and J are TRBV6-6 and TRBJ1-1; D is unclear. CDR3 length: 10 residues. CDR1 MNHNY and CDR2 SVGAGI come from the germline V gene (reference sequence). V dropped 6 bases and J dropped 8 bases, with 7 bases sitting between them. The CDR3 bases are TGTGCCAGCAGCGATCGGGAAGCTTTCTTT. It is translated as CASSDREAFF.

V and J are TRBV11-3 and TRBJ2-3; 7 bases agree with TRBD2. The CDR3 spans 17 residues. Germline CDR1 SGHNT, CDR2 YENEEA. The junction had 15 bases not matched to a gene; V was cut back by 5 bases and J by 4 bases. The CDR3 region is CASSPPGGSGVADTQYF. In nucleotides, the CDR3 is TGTGCCAGCAGCCCACCAGGAGGAAGCGGGGTTGCAGATACGCAGTATTTT. Using reference TRBV11-3 and TRBJ2-3 for the parts outside the CDR3, the full variable domain is EAGVVQSPRYKIIEKKQPVAFWCNPISGHNTLYWYLQNLGQGPELLIRYENEEAVDDSQLPKDRFSAERLKGVDSTLKIQPAELGDSAVYLCASSPPGGSGVADTQYFGPGTRLTVL.

The V call is TRBV7-9, the J call TRBJ1-2; D ambiguous. Germline CDR1 is SEHNR and CDR2 is FQNEAQ (reference sequence). V gave up 5 bases and J gave up 4 bases, with 14 bases separating them. This CDR3 spans 14 amino acids. The CDR3 region is CASSASMNIYGYTF. CDR3 DNA sequence: TGTGCCAGCAGCGCCTCCATGAATATCTATGGCTACACCTTC.

This clone showed up just a few times. The V and J genes are TRBV7-9 and TRBJ2-1; 7 bases align to TRBD2. This CDR3 contains 14 residues. V gave up 4 bases and J gave up 8 bases; unmatched junction bases: 8. Germline CDR1 is SEHNR and CDR2 is FQNEAQ (reference sequence). This chain's CDR3 is CASSSLAADDEQFF. The DNA for the CDR3 is TGTGCCAGCAGCTCGCTAGCGGCGGACGATGAGCAGTTCTTC.

The CDR3 loop reads CASSWGQGGYQPQHF. CDR3 in DNA: TGTGCCAGTAGTTGGGGACAGGGGGGATATCAGCCCCAGCATTTT. The rearrangement links TRBV19 to TRBJ1-5, with 11 bases aligning to TRBD1. J gave up 5 bases and V 5 bases, and 5 bases lay outside the gene matches. This CDR3 has 15 amino acids. Germline-derived CDR1 and CDR2 are LNHDA and SQIVND (reference sequence).

This sequence joins TRBV28 and TRBJ1-1, with 7 bases lining up with TRBD1. This CDR3 is built from 14 residues. Germline V gene data show CDR1 as MDHEN and CDR2 as SYDVKM. V was clipped by 1 base and J by 8 bases; unmatched bases: 7. The CDR3 region has the DNA TGTGCCAGCAGTTTATCCCACAGGGGCAGCGAAGCTTTCTTT. Its translation is CASSLSHRGSEAFF.

The chain uses TRBV11-3 and TRBJ1-1, with a tentative D call TRBD1 (6 bases). Germline V lookup: CDR1 SGHNT, CDR2 YENEEA. This CDR3 comprises 15 residues. V shed 5 bases and J shed 6 bases, with 19 bases lying between them. Written as DNA, the CDR3 is TGTGCCAGCAGCGTGGGGGGGCTCGGTTCAGCTGAAGCTTTCTTT. This encodes CASSVGGLGSAEAFF.

This chain connects TRBV5-1 to TRBJ2-7, with no clear D. The length of the CDR3 is 13 residues. Germline CDR1 SGHRS, CDR2 YFSETQ. The V and J ends lost 1 base and 3 bases respectively, with 8 bases between them. This CDR3 is CASSLNGHYEQYF. The CDR3 region has the DNA TGCGCCAGCAGCTTGAACGGCCACTACGAGCAGTACTTC.

The genes are TRBV19 and TRBJ2-1, with a weak D call TRBD2 (6 bases). This CDR3 comprises 16 residues. Trimming removed 9 bases at V and 4 bases at J, with 22 bases between. CDR1 is LNHDA, CDR2 SQIVND, per germline (reference sequence). CDR3 residues: CASQTYPSGLYNEQFF. Written as DNA, the CDR3 is TGTGCCAGCCAAACCTACCCTTCGGGACTTTACAATGAGCAGTTCTTC.

This chain links TRBV19 with TRBJ2-2; TRBD1 aligns across 7 bases. J gave up 4 bases and V 4 bases, and 12 bases lay outside the gene matches. CDR1 and CDR2 (germline): LNHDA, SQIVND (reference sequence). The CDR3 is 17 residues long. The CDR3 spells CASSRKPQGQGTGELFF. DNA of the CDR3: TGTGCCAGTAGTAGAAAACCACAGGGGCAAGGCACCGGGGAGCTGTTTTTT.

The sample holds one count of this clone. The chain carries TRBV5-1 and TRBJ1-3; D is possibly TRBD1 (5 bases). Germline CDR1 and CDR2: SGHRS and YFSETQ. With 3 bases removed from V and 3 bases from J, the gap between germline ends came to 13 bases. CDR3 length equals 15 residues. CDR3 residues: CASSWWGSLGNTIYF. CDR3 bases: TGCGCCAGCAGCTGGTGGGGCAGTCTTGGAAACACCATATATTTT.

The chain is built from TRBV5-1 and TRBJ2-5; TRBD2 agrees at 9 bases. The CDR3 has 15 amino acids. The junction had 3 bases not matched to a gene; V was cut back by 1 base and J by 2 bases. CDR1 and CDR2 from the germline V gene are SGHRS and YFSETQ. Here the CDR3 DNA reads TGCGCCAGCAGCTTGCCGACTAGCGGACAAGAGACCCAGTACTTC. This sequence encodes CASSLPTSGQETQYF.

CDR3 DNA: TGCGCCAGCAGCTTAAAGGGGGCTCAGGGTAAGGGCTACACCTTC. Translation: CASSLKGAQGKGYTF. The chain recombines TRBV5-1 with TRBJ1-2; TRBD1 agrees at 7 bases. V shed 2 bases, J shed 8 bases, and the junction held 12 bases outside the gene matches. Germline CDR1 and CDR2: SGHRS and YFSETQ. The CDR3 loop spans 15 amino acids.

V and J are TRBV6-6 and TRBJ1-1, with D possibly TRBD1 on 5 matching bases. The germline CDR1 and CDR2 sequences are MNHNY and SVGAGI (reference sequence). This CDR3 has 14 amino acids. V lost 2 bases to trimming and J lost 0 bases, with 7 bases between them. In DNA, the CDR3 is TGTGCCAGCAGTTACGGGGGTATGAACACTGAAGCTTTCTTT. Amino acid sequence: CASSYGGMNTEAFF.

J is TRBJ1-1 and V is TRBV15; D is perhaps TRBD1 (5 bases). V shed 5 bases and J shed 3 bases, with 13 bases lying between them. The CDR3 contains 14 residues. Germline V CDR1 and CDR2: LNHNV, YYDKDF (reference sequence). The CDR3 spells CATSAGIGDTEAFF. The CDR3 DNA reads as TGTGCCACCAGCGCAGGGATCGGCGACACTGAAGCTTTCTTT.

There are a few counts of this clone. The chain links TRBV6-4 to TRBJ2-3; TRBD2 matches 9 bases. Per the germline V gene, CDR1 is MRHNA and CDR2 is SNTAGT. CDR3 length: 16 residues. The trim removed 5 bases at V and 1 base at J, leaving 7 bases unmatched. CDR3 protein: CASSPSGGTGTDTQYF. The CDR3 coding sequence is TGTGCCAGCAGTCCCAGCGGGGGGACCGGCACAGATACGCAGTATTTT.

This rearrangement joins TRBV30 to TRBJ2-6, with D uncertain. CDR1 and CDR2 (germline): GTSNPN, SVGIG (reference sequence). The CDR3 totals 12 residues. The ends were cut back, 2 bases at V and 1 base at J, with 0 bases in the middle. The CDR3 bases are TGTGCCTGGAGTTCTGGGGCCAACGTCCTGACTTTC. Protein sequence: CAWSSGANVLTF.